This passage covers 7 T cell receptor beta chains from one sample sequenced in a study of T cells after yellow fever vaccination. MiXCR was run by TCRdb on the 5' RACE reads, yielding one entry per CDR3 protein. This table has 400,000 or so distinct CDR3 sequences, 9.5% to 13% appearing once. Sequenced material: PBMCs, taken on the day of the first yellow fever vaccination. Receptors were obtained from a man younger than 35 who received the YFV17D yellow fever vaccine.

The chain uses TRBV5-6 and TRBJ1-1; TRBD1 agrees at 7 bases. Trimming at V came to 4 bases and at J to 4 bases, leaving 4 bases not matched to a gene. The CDR3 extends over 13 amino acids. Germline V gene data show CDR1 as SGHDT and CDR2 as YYEEEE. The CDR3 coding sequence is TGTGCCAGCAGCAGGACAGGTTTCACTGAAGCTTTCTTT. Translated, it gives CASSRTGFTEAFF.

In this sample, this clonotype turned up a few times. The J gene is TRBJ2-7, the V gene TRBV7-3; possible D gene TRBD1, 6 bases. The CDR3 is 13 amino acids. Germline V gives CDR1 SGHTA, CDR2 FQGTGA. V was cut by 5 bases and J by 3 bases, with 11 bases left in between. CDR3 amino acids: CASSVQGGYEQYV. In DNA form, the CDR3 reads TGTGCCAGCAGCGTACAGGGTGGCTACGAGCAGTACGTC.

This clonotype was seen a few times. The genes are TRBV6-1 and TRBJ1-1, with D unresolved. The ends were cut back, 5 bases at V and 8 bases at J, with 18 bases in the middle. Germline CDR1 and CDR2: MNHNS and SASEGT. The CDR3 consists of 14 residues. CDR3 in DNA: TGTGCCAGCAGTCAAGGTGGAGAGGGAAGGGAAGCTTTCTTT. This sequence encodes CASSQGGEGREAFF.

V usage is TRBV6-1 and J usage is TRBJ2-6; D gene uncertain. Germline assignment: CDR1 MNHNS and CDR2 SASEGT. The CDR3 sequence is 15 residues long. V lost 8 bases, J lost 0 bases, and 11 bases lay in between. The CDR3 region is CASGVRHSGANVLTF. In nucleotides, the CDR3 is TGTGCCAGCGGGGTACGTCACTCTGGGGCCAACGTCCTGACTTTC.

This clonotype was seen only a few times. This rearrangement joins TRBV24-1 to TRBJ2-7; no firm D call. This CDR3 region has 16 residues. Germline CDR1 and CDR2: KGHDR and SFDVKD. Trimming removed 0 bases at V and 0 bases at J, with 11 bases between. In DNA, the CDR3 is TGTGCCACCAGTGATTTGGGGCAGATCTTCTCCTACGAGCAGTACGTC. This gives the protein CATSDLGQIFSYEQYV.

This clonotype came up a few times. This chain joins TRBV6-1 and TRBJ1-1; D remains ambiguous. Germline CDR1 MNHNS, CDR2 SASEGT. This CDR3 is 13 amino acids long. The V gene lost 2 bases and the J gene lost 6 bases, with 10 bases spanning the gap. CDR3 DNA: TGTGCCAGCAGTGAAAAAGGGTTGGCTGAAGCTTTCTTT. It specifies CASSEKGLAEAFF.

The chain carries TRBV4-1 and TRBJ2-7; the D is unclear. The V end was cut by 7 bases, the J end by 5 bases, with 9 bases between. The CDR3 covers 11 residues. The germline V gene has CDR1 MGHRA and CDR2 YSYEKL. This CDR3 is CASMGVHEQYF. CDR3 bases: TGCGCCAGCATGGGCGTCCACGAGCAGTACTTC.